This T cell receptor (beta chain) was sequenced during a study of blood T cell repertoires in COVID-19 (TCRdb year 2020). Regarding the research as a whole: Samples from collaborators originated in the United States, Italy and Spain and spanned both the acute and convalescent phases of COVID-19. The repertoires were made available in a free public database intended to serve as a resource for research on the immune response to SARS-CoV-2. The material from the prospective study consisted of cDNA or gDNA derived from T cells, B-cell-depleted T cells, or PBMCs. A de-identified subject ID, COVID-19 status, age in years and sex were almost always included in the sample metadata. Where HLA class I and class II types were available, the types were taken from metadata supplied by the sample provider, not from assay-based typing. Deeply sampled blood TCRbeta repertoires from subjects exposed to, actively infected with, or recovered from COVID-19 were included in the dataset. Samples were obtained from the ongoing ImmuneRACE study (first 160 participants) and from some 1,200 subjects provided by 6 global collaborators. Paper-wide results and their limitations: Clinical and demographic metadata were provided uncurated, with the amount varying by source and participant.

V gives up 3 bases and J gives up 3 bases, and the segment between their germline ends measures 9 bases. Measured from the cysteine to the phenylalanine, the CDR3 is 14 residues long. Only the CDR3 DNA is retained, 42 bases long and in frame from the first base. The germline V gene encodes CDR1 MNHEY and CDR2 SMNVEV (reference sequence). The immunoSEQ Assay, a bias-controlled multiplex PCR, was used to amplify TCRbeta CDR3 regions from genomic DNA. For the original study's pipeline: Within the assay, amplification of reference gene primers was used to estimate how many nucleated cells each sample contained. Sequence reads were collapsed and filtered to measure the absolute abundance of every unique TCRbeta CDR3 rearrangement. For each sample, productive Simpson clonality was calculated by taking the square root of Simpson's diversity index across productive rearrangements. TCRdb re-hosts the immuneACCESS table, in-frame sequences only. Its copies lack some clones; in the studies checked, an unresolved V gene accounts for under half of them, and the cause for the rest is not known. V and J calls and clone size are copied from that table; D and trimming were computed from the DNA. The sample has about 110,000 clones on record, 88% of them singletons. In total, the top ten clones hold about 2.2% of the sample.

Collaborating institutions collected whole blood in K2EDTA tubes following their own protocols. For TCRbeta analysis, collaborator samples were shipped as frozen whole blood, as isolated PBMCs, or as DNA extracted from either sample type. Turning to this clone: Its antigen specificity is not known. Base quality data are lacking; no much larger clone is found one base away.

The sample consisted of peripheral blood. The rearrangement joined TRBV27 to TRBJ1-5; there is no confident call for the D gene. This receptor was obtained from a human donor in a cohort sampled during active COVID-19. The CDR3 has the sequence CASSFGGPNQPQHF. The nucleotide sequence is TGTGCCAGCAGTTTTGGTGGCCCCAATCAGCCCCAGCATTTT.